The following is a T cell receptor (beta chain) sequence with its context. Using genomic DNA as the template, TCR beta VDJ and CDR3 profiling was carried out. TCRdb recomputed calls from the reads with MiXCR, one row per CDR3 protein. The table has under 200,000 distinct CDR3 sequences, roughly 48% seen once. An expansion of CD8+CD57+ cells by flow cytometry had been shown in patients chosen for sequencing. The diagnosis in all patients was severe acquired aplastic anemia. No therapy was given to patients before blood sampling. These data originate in a study of CD8+CD57+ T cells in acquired aplastic anemia. The CDR3 is 13 amino acids. Trimming cost V 4 bases and J 7 bases, with 14 bases left between them. Germline lookup yields CDR1 MNHNS and CDR2 SASEGT.

Sequenced: sorted CD4+, CD8+, or CD8+CD57+ T cells (not recorded which) from PBMCs. This TCR came from a human donor with aplastic anemia. This chain uses TRBV6-1 with TRBJ2-7; D possibly corresponds to TRBD1 (8 bases). Here the CDR3 DNA reads TGTGCCAGCAGTGGAGACAGGGGAGGGGAGCAGTACTTC. It codes for CASSGDRGGEQYF.